This T cell receptor (beta chain) was sequenced in a study of blood T cell repertoires in COVID-19 (TCRdb year 2020). Context from the whole study: Samples from collaborators originated in the United States, Italy and Spain and spanned both the acute and convalescent phases of COVID-19. The material from the prospective study consisted of cDNA or gDNA derived from T cells, B-cell-depleted T cells, or PBMCs. Subjects who had been exposed to COVID-19, were actively infected with it, or had recovered from it provided the deeply sampled blood TCRbeta repertoires that made up the dataset. The repertoires were made available in a free public database intended to serve as a resource for research on the immune response to SARS-CoV-2. The samples were drawn from the first 160 participants of the ongoing ImmuneRACE study and from 1,254 subjects provided by 6 global collaborators. A de-identified subject ID, COVID-19 status, age in years and sex were almost always included in the sample metadata. Where HLA class I and class II types were available, the types were taken from metadata supplied by the sample provider, not from assay-based typing. Findings and caveats that apply to the study as a whole: The quantity of clinical and demographic metadata differed by source and by participant and was supplied without curation.

A word on this clone: This receptor's antigen is unknown. Base qualities are not at hand, and no much larger clone is one base apart.

In Seattle, one collaborating source enrolled patients while the infection was active and tracked those patients longitudinally over the course of disease. Whole blood was collected in K2EDTA tubes by collaborating institutions according to the institutions' own protocols. For TCRbeta analysis, collaborators shipped samples in one of three forms: frozen whole blood, isolated PBMCs, or DNA extracted from either of those sample types. TCRbeta CDR3 regions were amplified from genomic DNA by means of the immunoSEQ Assay, a bias-controlled multiplex PCR. The authors' analysis ran thus. Nucleated cell counts per sample were estimated from amplification of reference gene primers within the assay. To quantify the absolute abundance of each unique TCRbeta CDR3 rearrangement, sequence reads were collapsed and filtered. Productive Simpson clonality was computed per sample as the square root of Simpson's diversity index over productive rearrangements. Entries here come from immuneACCESS through TCRdb and include only in-frame sequences with V and J called. Some clones fail to appear in such tables; in the studies checked, an unresolved V gene covers under half of the shortfall, and the cause of the remainder is unknown. V and J calls and clone size are as listed in that table; D and trimming were resolved from the DNA. The sample includes some 240,000 clones, with 90% observed a single time. Clones ranked in the top ten supply 2.1% of the sample.

The sample comprised peripheral blood. This receptor was obtained from a woman aged 55-75 years with COVID-19, enrolled during active disease.

The DNA is as follows: TGTGCCAGCAGCTCGACTAGCGGGGGGGCCGAGACCCAGTACTTC. This sequence encodes CASSSTSGGAETQYF. The rearranged segments are TRBV6-2 or TRBV6-3 and TRBJ2-5, with 14 bases aligning to TRBD2. Trimmed from V: 6 bases; trimmed from J: 5 bases; junction bases lacking a gene match: 5. The germline V gene gives CDR1 as MNHEY and CDR2 as SVGEGT. From the cysteine through the phenylalanine, the CDR3 covers 15 amino acids. The only DNA kept is the CDR3, 45 bases in frame from the first base.